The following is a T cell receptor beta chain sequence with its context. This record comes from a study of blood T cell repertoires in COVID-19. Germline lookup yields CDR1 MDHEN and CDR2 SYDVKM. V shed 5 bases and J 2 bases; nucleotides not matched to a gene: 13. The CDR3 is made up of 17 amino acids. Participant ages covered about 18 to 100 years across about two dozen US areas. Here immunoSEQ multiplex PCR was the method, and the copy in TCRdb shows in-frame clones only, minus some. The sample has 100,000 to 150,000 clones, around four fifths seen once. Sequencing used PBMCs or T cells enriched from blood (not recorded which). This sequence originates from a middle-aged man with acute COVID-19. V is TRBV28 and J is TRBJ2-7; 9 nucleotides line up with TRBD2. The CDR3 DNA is TGTGCCAGCAGTAAGGGGCTAGCGGGGAATCTTCCCTACGAGCAGTACTTC. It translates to CASSKGLAGNLPYEQYF.